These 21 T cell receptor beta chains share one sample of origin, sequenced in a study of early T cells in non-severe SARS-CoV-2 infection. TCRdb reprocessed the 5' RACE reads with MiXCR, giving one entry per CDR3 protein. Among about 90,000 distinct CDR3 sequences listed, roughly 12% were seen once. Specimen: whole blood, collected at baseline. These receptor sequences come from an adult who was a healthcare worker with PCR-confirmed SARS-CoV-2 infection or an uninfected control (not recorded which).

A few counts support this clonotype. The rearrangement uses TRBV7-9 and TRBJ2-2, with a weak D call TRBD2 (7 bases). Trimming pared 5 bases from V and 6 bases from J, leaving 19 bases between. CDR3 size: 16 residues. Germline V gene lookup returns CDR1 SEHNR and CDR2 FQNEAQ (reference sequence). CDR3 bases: TGTGCCAGCAGCCCGTCGGGGGGCATAACTGCCGGGGAGCTGTTTTTT. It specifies CASSPSGGITAGELFF.

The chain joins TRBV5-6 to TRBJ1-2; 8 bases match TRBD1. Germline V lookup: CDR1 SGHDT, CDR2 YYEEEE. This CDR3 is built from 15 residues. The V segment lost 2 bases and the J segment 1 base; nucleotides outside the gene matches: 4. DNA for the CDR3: TGTGCCAGCAGCTTCCTGGACAGGGATAACTATGGCTACACCTTC. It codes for CASSFLDRDNYGYTF.

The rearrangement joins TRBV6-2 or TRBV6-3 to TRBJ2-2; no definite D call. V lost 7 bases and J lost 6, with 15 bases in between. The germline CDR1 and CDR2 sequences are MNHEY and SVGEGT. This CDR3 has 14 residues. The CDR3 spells CASNSRSPAGELFF. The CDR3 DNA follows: TGTGCCAGCAATTCCCGTTCCCCCGCCGGGGAGCTGTTTTTT.

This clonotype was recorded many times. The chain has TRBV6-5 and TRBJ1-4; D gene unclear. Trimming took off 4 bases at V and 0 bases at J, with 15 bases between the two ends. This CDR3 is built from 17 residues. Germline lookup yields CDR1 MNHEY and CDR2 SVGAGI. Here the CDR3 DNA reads TGTGCCAGCAGTTGGCGCACACCGAAAGCAACTAATGAAAAACTGTTTTTT. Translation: CASSWRTPKATNEKLFF.

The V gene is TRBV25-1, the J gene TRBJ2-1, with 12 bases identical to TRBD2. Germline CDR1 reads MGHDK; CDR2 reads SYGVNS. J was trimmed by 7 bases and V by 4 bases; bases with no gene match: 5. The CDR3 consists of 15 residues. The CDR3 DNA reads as TGTGCCAGCAGTGTACTAGCGGGGGGCGATAATGAGCAGTTCTTC. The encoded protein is CASSVLAGGDNEQFF.

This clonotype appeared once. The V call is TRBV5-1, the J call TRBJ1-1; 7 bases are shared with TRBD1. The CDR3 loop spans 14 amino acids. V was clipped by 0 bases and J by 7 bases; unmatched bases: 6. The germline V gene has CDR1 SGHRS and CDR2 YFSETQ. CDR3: CASSLGATGFEAFF. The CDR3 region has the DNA TGCGCCAGCAGCTTGGGGGCGACAGGGTTTGAAGCTTTCTTT.

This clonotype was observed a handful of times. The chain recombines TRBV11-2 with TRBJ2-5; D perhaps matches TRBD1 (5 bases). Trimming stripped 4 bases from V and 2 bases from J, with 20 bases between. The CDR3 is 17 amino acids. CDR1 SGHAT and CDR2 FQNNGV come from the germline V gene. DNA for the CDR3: TGTGCCAGCAGCTCTAGAAGCTGGCAGGGAAAGCAAGAGACCCAGTACTTC. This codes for CASSSRSWQGKQETQYF.

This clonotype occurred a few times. CDR3 protein: CASSLATPIQYF. In nucleotides, the CDR3 is TGTGCCAGCAGTCTCGCCACCCCCATTCAGTACTTC. The chain combines TRBV6-2 or TRBV6-3 with TRBJ2-4, with D unclear. CDR3 length: 12 residues. V lost 5 bases to trimming and J lost 9 bases, with 11 bases between them. Per the germline V gene, CDR1 is MNHEY and CDR2 is SVGEGT.

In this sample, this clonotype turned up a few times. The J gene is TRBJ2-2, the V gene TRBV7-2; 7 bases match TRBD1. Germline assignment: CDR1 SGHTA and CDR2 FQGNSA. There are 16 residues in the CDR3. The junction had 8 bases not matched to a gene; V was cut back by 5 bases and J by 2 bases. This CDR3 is CASSLETGTNTGELFF. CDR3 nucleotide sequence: TGTGCCAGCAGCCTTGAGACAGGGACAAACACCGGGGAGCTGTTTTTT.

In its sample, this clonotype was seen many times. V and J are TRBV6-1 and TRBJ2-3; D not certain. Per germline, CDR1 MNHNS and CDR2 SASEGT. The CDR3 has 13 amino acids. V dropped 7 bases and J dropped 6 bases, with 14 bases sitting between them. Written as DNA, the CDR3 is TGTGCCAGCATAGGAACTCCTTGGGATACGCAGTATTTT. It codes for CASIGTPWDTQYF.

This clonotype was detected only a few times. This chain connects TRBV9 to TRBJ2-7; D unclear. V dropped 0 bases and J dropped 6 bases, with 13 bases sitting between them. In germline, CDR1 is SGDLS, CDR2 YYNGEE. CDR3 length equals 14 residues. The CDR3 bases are TGTGCCAGCAGCGTAGTCCCTACCTCCCTCGAGCAGTACTTC. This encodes CASSVVPTSLEQYF.

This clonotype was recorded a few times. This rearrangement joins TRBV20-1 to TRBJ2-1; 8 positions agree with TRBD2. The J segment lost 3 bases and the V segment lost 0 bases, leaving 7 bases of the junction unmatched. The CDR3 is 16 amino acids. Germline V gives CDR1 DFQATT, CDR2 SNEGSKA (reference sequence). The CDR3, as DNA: TGCAGTGCTAGAGATAATGCGGGAGGAAACTACAATGAGCAGTTCTTC. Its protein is CSARDNAGGNYNEQFF.

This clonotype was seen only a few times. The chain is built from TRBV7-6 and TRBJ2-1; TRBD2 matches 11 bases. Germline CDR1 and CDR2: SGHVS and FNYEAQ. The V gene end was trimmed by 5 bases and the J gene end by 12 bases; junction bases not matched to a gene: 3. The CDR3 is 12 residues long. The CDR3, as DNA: TGTGCCAGCAGCGGGACTAGCGGTTGGCAGTTCTTC. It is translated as CASSGTSGWQFF.

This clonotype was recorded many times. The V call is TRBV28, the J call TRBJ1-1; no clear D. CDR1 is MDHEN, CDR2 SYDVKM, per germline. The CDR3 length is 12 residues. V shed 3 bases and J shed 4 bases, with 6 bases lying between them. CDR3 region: CASSFRGTEAFF. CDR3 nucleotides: TGTGCCAGCAGTTTCCGGGGCACTGAAGCTTTCTTT. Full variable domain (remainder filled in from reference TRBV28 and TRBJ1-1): DVKVTQSSRYLVKRTGEKVFLECVQDMDHENMFWYRQDPGLGLRLIYFSYDVKMKEKGDIPEGYSVSREKKERFSLILESASTNQTSMYLCASSFRGTEAFFGQGTRLTVV.

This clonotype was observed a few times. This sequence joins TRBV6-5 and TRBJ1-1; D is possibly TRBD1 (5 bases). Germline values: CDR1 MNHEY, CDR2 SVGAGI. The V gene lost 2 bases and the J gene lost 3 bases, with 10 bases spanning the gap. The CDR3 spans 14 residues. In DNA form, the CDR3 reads TGTGCCAGCAGTTACCAGGGACCGTACACTGAAGCTTTCTTT. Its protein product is CASSYQGPYTEAFF.

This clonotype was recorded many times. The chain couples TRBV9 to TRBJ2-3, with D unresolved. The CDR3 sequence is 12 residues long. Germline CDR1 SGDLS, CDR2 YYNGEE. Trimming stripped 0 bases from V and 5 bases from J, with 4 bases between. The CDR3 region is CASSVAGDTQYF. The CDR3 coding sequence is TGTGCCAGCAGCGTAGCCGGAGATACGCAGTATTTT.

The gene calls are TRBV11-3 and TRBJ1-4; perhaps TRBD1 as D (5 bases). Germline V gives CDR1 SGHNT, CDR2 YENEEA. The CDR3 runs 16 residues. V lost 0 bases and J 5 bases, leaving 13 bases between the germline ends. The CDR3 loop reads CASSLEWDPGNEKLFF. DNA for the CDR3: TGTGCCAGCAGCTTAGAATGGGACCCTGGGAATGAAAAACTGTTTTTT.

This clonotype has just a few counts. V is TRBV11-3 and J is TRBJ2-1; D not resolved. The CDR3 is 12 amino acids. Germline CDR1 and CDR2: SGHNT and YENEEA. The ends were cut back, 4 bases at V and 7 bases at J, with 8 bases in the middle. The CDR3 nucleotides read TGTGCCAGCAGCTCGATACAGAATGAGCAGTTCTTC. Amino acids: CASSSIQNEQFF.

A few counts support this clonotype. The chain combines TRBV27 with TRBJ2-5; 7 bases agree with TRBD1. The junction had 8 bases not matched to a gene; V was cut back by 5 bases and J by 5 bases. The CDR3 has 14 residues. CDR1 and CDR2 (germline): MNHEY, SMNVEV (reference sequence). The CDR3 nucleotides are TGTGCCAGCAGTGCCCCGGGACAGCGGGAGACCCAGTACTTC. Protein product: CASSAPGQRETQYF.

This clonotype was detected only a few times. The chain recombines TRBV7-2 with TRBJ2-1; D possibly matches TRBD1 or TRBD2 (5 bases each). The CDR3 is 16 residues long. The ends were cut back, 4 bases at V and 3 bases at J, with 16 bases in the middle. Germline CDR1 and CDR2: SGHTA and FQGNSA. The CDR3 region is CASSSWDPAIYNEQFF. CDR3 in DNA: TGTGCCAGCAGCTCTTGGGACCCAGCCATCTACAATGAGCAGTTCTTC.

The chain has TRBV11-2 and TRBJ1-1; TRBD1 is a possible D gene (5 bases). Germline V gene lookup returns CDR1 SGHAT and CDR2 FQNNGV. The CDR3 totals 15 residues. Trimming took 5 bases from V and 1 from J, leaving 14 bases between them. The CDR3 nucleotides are TGTGCCAGCAGCCCCCGGGGGGGGAAGAACACTGAAGCTTTCTTT. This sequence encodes CASSPRGGKNTEAFF.